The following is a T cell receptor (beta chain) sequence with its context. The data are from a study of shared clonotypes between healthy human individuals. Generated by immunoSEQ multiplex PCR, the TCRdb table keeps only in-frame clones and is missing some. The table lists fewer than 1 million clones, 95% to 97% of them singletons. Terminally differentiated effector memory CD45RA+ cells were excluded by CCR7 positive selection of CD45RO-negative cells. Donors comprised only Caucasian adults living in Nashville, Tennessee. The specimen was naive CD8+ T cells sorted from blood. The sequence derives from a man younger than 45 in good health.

CDR3: CASSARTSGLEGEQFF. The CDR3 nucleotides are TGTGCCAGCAGCGCCAGGACTAGCGGCTTAGAAGGGGAGCAGTTCTTC. The V and J genes are TRBV9 and TRBJ2-1, with 10 bases matching TRBD2. From germline, CDR1 is SGDLS and CDR2 YYNGEE. The CDR3 is 16 residues long. V dropped 3 bases and J dropped 10; count of bases not matched to a gene: 13.